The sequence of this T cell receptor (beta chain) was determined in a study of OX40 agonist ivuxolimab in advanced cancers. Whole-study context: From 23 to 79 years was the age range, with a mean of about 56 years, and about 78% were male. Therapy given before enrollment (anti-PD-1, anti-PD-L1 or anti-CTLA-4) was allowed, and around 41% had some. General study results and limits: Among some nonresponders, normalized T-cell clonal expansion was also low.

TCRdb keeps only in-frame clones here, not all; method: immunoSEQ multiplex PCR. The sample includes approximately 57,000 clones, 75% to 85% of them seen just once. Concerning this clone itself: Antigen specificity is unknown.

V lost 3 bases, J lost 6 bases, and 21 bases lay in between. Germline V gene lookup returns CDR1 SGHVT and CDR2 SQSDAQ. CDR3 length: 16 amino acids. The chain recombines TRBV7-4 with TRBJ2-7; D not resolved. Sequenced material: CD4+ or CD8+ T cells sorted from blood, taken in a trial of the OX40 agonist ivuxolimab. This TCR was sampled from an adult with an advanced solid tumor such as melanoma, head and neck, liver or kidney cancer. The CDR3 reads CASSFGERHNVLEQYF. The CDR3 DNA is TGTGCCAGCAGCTTTGGGGAAAGACATAACGTTCTCGAGCAGTACTTC.